The text below deals with one T cell receptor beta chain. This clone has just one count. Its target antigen remains unknown. Nothing much larger sits one base from this clone, and base qualities are not available. This entry belongs to a study of blood T cell repertoires in COVID-19 (dated by TCRdb to about 2020). With respect to the entire study: Collaborator samples came from the United States, Italy and Spain and covered acute and convalescent phases of COVID-19. Deeply sampled blood TCRbeta repertoires from subjects exposed to, actively infected with, or recovered from COVID-19 were included in the dataset. The repertoires were released in a freely available public database intended as a resource for research on the immune response to SARS-CoV-2. The material from the prospective study consisted of cDNA or gDNA derived from T cells, B-cell-depleted T cells, or PBMCs. Where available, HLA class I and class II types were obtained from metadata supplied by the sample provider rather than from assay-based typing. The samples were drawn from two sources: the first 160 participants of the ongoing ImmuneRACE study, and 1,000 to 1,500 subjects contributed by 6 global collaborators. Nearly every sample came with metadata listing a de-identified subject ID, COVID-19 status, age in years and sex.

Sequences SGHTA (CDR1) and FQGNSA (CDR2) are obtained from the germline V gene. The CDR3 sequence holds 15 residues, the cysteine and phenylalanine included. Only the CDR3 region is kept as DNA, spanning 45 bases read in frame from base 1. The junction shows trimming of 5 bases on V and 0 bases on J, plus 13 bases between the germline ends. TCRbeta CDR3 regions were amplified from genomic DNA using the immunoSEQ Assay, a bias-controlled multiplex PCR. The paper's processing steps were these. Within the assay, amplification of reference gene primers was used to estimate how many nucleated cells each sample contained. To quantify the absolute abundance of each unique TCRbeta CDR3 rearrangement, sequence reads were collapsed and filtered. For each sample, productive Simpson clonality was calculated as the square root of Simpson's diversity index across productive rearrangements. Entries here come from immuneACCESS through TCRdb and include only in-frame sequences with V and J called. Some clones fail to appear in such tables; in the studies checked, an unresolved V gene covers under half of the shortfall, and the cause of the remainder is unknown. The DNA gave D and trimming, while V, J and clone size come from that table. Present in this sample are hundreds of thousands of clones, approximately 90% of which were seen just once. The ten largest clones take up around 3% of the sample.

The full study reports these points: How much clinical and demographic metadata was included differed by source and by participant, and the metadata was provided uncurated.

Each collaborating institution followed its own protocols to collect whole blood in K2EDTA tubes. Collaborator samples were shipped for TCRbeta analysis as frozen whole blood, isolated PBMCs, or DNA extracted from either sample type. This receptor was taken from a man aged 18 to 29 with active or convalescent COVID-19. Sequenced material: peripheral blood. The chain uses TRBV7-2 and TRBJ1-2; TRBD1 is a weak D gene call, 5 bases matching. The DNA sequence reads TGTGCCAGCAGCATACGACAGCCTTCTAACTATGGCTACACCTTC. Its coded protein is CASSIRQPSNYGYTF.